The rows below give T cell receptor beta chains drawn from one sample of a study of cytomegalovirus exposure and HLA in healthy donors. The method was immunoSEQ multiplex PCR; TCRdb's version includes in-frame clones alone and lacks a portion of them. The top ten hold roughly 2.3% of the sample, which has approximately 100,000 clones, under 90% seen once. Input material: PBMCs. These receptors all stem from a woman in her twenties or thirties in good health and CMV-seronegative. Each CDR3 is given with its conserved first and last residue. Fields, in order: J gene, D gene, clone size, V gene, CDR3 DNA, CDR3 protein. The D gene is left open where the match is weak. Clone size is given for some rows only: seen once, a few or many times, or a class if the clone is expanded.

j_gene: TRBJ1-1; d_gene: -; abundance: -; v_gene: TRBV28; CDR3nt: TGTGCCAGCAGTTTAGTCCTTACGAGGGCTGAAGCTTTCTTT; CDR3aa: CASSLVLTRAEAFF
j_gene: TRBJ1-2; d_gene: TRBD1; abundance: -; v_gene: TRBV5-6; CDR3nt: TGTGCCAGCAGCTGGGGGACAGGAGGAGATGGCTACACCTTC; CDR3aa: CASSWGTGGDGYTF
j_gene: TRBJ2-5; d_gene: -; abundance: once; v_gene: TRBV29-1; CDR3nt: TGCAGCGCTGGACTACCTCAAGAGACCCAGTACTTC; CDR3aa: CSAGLPQETQYF
j_gene: TRBJ1-5; d_gene: -; abundance: -; v_gene: TRBV10-3; CDR3nt: TGTGCCATCAGACAGGGCGGCAATCAGCCCCAGCATTTT; CDR3aa: CAIRQGGNQPQHF
j_gene: TRBJ2-4; d_gene: -; abundance: -; v_gene: TRBV7-2; CDR3nt: TGTGCCAGCAGCTTAGCGCTAGGGGGAGGGAACATTCAGTACTTC; CDR3aa: CASSLALGGGNIQYF
j_gene: TRBJ2-7; d_gene: TRBD2; abundance: once; v_gene: TRBV19; CDR3nt: TGTGCCAGTCATGGTCGCGGGAGTTTCTACGAGCAGTACTTC; CDR3aa: CASHGRGSFYEQYF
j_gene: TRBJ2-7; d_gene: -; abundance: once; v_gene: TRBV7-8; CDR3nt: TGTGCCAGCAGCTTAGGTAGCGGATACTCCTACGAGCAGTACTTC; CDR3aa: CASSLGSGYSYEQYF
j_gene: TRBJ2-7; d_gene: -; abundance: -; v_gene: TRBV7-2; CDR3nt: TGTGCCAGCAGTTCACGGGGCTACGAGCAGTACTTC; CDR3aa: CASSSRGYEQYF
j_gene: TRBJ2-1; d_gene: TRBD2; abundance: -; v_gene: TRBV6-1; CDR3nt: TGTGCCAGCAGTGGAAGGACTAGTAGGGAGACGGACAATGAGCAGTTCTTC; CDR3aa: CASSGRTSRETDNEQFF
j_gene: TRBJ1-3; d_gene: -; abundance: -; v_gene: TRBV28; CDR3nt: TGTGCCAGCAGTTCCGGACAGTCGGTAAACACCATATATTTT; CDR3aa: CASSSGQSVNTIYF
j_gene: TRBJ2-7; d_gene: TRBD2; abundance: -; v_gene: TRBV6-1; CDR3nt: TGTGCCAGCGTTCTAGCGGGAGGTAAATTCTACGAGCAGTACTTC; CDR3aa: CASVLAGGKFYEQYF
j_gene: TRBJ2-5; d_gene: -; abundance: few; v_gene: TRBV6-1; CDR3nt: TGTGCCAGCAGTGAATTACTCAGGGCCGCGGGGGAGACCCAGTACTTC; CDR3aa: CASSELLRAAGETQYF
j_gene: TRBJ2-1; d_gene: -; abundance: -; v_gene: TRBV7-9; CDR3nt: TGTGCCAGCAGCTCCAGGGACAAAGCGGGGTACAATGAGCAGTTCTTC; CDR3aa: CASSSRDKAGYNEQFF
j_gene: TRBJ1-1; d_gene: -; abundance: -; v_gene: TRBV27; CDR3nt: TGTGCCAGCAGCAATTATCGAGCCGGTATGGCTTTCTTT; CDR3aa: CASSNYRAGMAFF
j_gene: TRBJ2-1; d_gene: TRBD2; abundance: few; v_gene: TRBV9; CDR3nt: TGTGCCAGCAGCTCCGGGACTACTCTTCAGTTCTTC; CDR3aa: CASSSGTTLQFF
j_gene: TRBJ2-7; d_gene: TRBD2; abundance: -; v_gene: TRBV5-4; CDR3nt: TGTGCCAGCAGCCGCACTATAGCGGGAGAGGGCGAGCAGTACTTC; CDR3aa: CASSRTIAGEGEQYF
j_gene: TRBJ1-1; d_gene: -; abundance: few; v_gene: TRBV2; CDR3nt: TGTGCCAGCAGTGTTAAGACTTACGAAGCTTTCTTT; CDR3aa: CASSVKTYEAFF
j_gene: TRBJ2-3; d_gene: TRBD2; abundance: -; v_gene: TRBV30; CDR3nt: TGTGCCTGGAACACGGGACTAGAAACAGATACGCAGTATTTT; CDR3aa: CAWNTGLETDTQYF
j_gene: TRBJ2-3; d_gene: -; abundance: once; v_gene: TRBV9; CDR3nt: TGTGCCAGCAGCGGCCGACTAAGCGGTTTCACAGATACGCAGTATTTT; CDR3aa: CASSGRLSGFTDTQYF
j_gene: TRBJ2-1; d_gene: TRBD2; abundance: -; v_gene: TRBV28; CDR3nt: TGTGCCAGCAGTCCGCCCGGCGGGAGGAGTAATGAGCAGTTCTTC; CDR3aa: CASSPPGGRSNEQFF
j_gene: TRBJ2-1; d_gene: TRBD2; abundance: once; v_gene: TRBV5-1; CDR3nt: TGCGCCAGCAGCTCCTCGGACGGGACTACTTTATACAATGAGCAGTTCTTC; CDR3aa: CASSSSDGTTLYNEQFF
j_gene: TRBJ2-7; d_gene: TRBD2; abundance: few; v_gene: TRBV9; CDR3nt: TGTGCCAGCAGCCCTGCTAGCGGGAGGGACGAGCAGTACTTC; CDR3aa: CASSPASGRDEQYF
j_gene: TRBJ2-2; d_gene: TRBD2; abundance: few; v_gene: TRBV10-3; CDR3nt: TGTGCCATCAGTGAGTCGCGACTAGCGGGAGTAAACACCGGGGAGCTGTTTTTT; CDR3aa: CAISESRLAGVNTGELFF
j_gene: TRBJ1-1; d_gene: -; abundance: -; v_gene: TRBV2; CDR3nt: TGTGCCAGCAACGAAGCTTCCGGGATTGAAGCTTTCTTT; CDR3aa: CASNEASGIEAFF
j_gene: TRBJ2-7; d_gene: TRBD1; abundance: -; v_gene: TRBV11-2; CDR3nt: TGTGCCAGCAGCGCAGAAACAGGGGTTTGGACCTACGAGCAGTACTTC; CDR3aa: CASSAETGVWTYEQYF
j_gene: TRBJ1-3; d_gene: -; abundance: -; v_gene: TRBV11-2; CDR3nt: TGTGCCAGCAGCCAGAACTACGTAGGAAACACCATATATTTT; CDR3aa: CASSQNYVGNTIYF
j_gene: TRBJ2-7; d_gene: TRBD2; abundance: -; v_gene: TRBV6-1; CDR3nt: TGTGCCAGCAAGAGTGGACTAGCGGCCTCCTACGAGCAGTACTTC; CDR3aa: CASKSGLAASYEQYF
j_gene: TRBJ1-2; d_gene: -; abundance: -; v_gene: TRBV27; CDR3nt: TGTGCCAGCAAGGGGGACTATGGCTACACCTTC; CDR3aa: CASKGDYGYTF
j_gene: TRBJ2-2; d_gene: TRBD2; abundance: -; v_gene: TRBV7-3; CDR3nt: TGTGCCAGCAGTCGGACTAGCAGCCCCGGGGAGCTGTTTTTT; CDR3aa: CASSRTSSPGELFF
j_gene: TRBJ1-6; d_gene: -; abundance: -; v_gene: TRBV6-5; CDR3nt: TGTGCCAGCAGGGGGGGGAGCTCCTATAATTCACCCCTCCACTTT; CDR3aa: CASRGGSSYNSPLHF
j_gene: TRBJ2-4; d_gene: -; abundance: -; v_gene: TRBV2; CDR3nt: TGTGCCAGCAGTGAAAGGGTCCTTAGCGCAGCCAAAAACATTCAGTACTTC; CDR3aa: CASSERVLSAAKNIQYF
j_gene: TRBJ1-2; d_gene: -; abundance: -; v_gene: TRBV5-6; CDR3nt: TGTGCCAGCAGCAACGACAAACTTTCCAGAAAAAGCTATGGCTACACCTTC; CDR3aa: CASSNDKLSRKSYGYTF
j_gene: TRBJ2-2; d_gene: TRBD2; abundance: few; v_gene: TRBV6-5; CDR3nt: TGTGCCAGCAGTTACCGGGGGGGGAACACCGGGGAGCTGTTTTTT; CDR3aa: CASSYRGGNTGELFF
j_gene: TRBJ2-6; d_gene: -; abundance: -; v_gene: TRBV5-1; CDR3nt: TGCGCCAGCAGACTGGACAGAGCCTCTGGGGCCAACGTCCTGACTTTC; CDR3aa: CASRLDRASGANVLTF
j_gene: TRBJ2-7; d_gene: -; abundance: -; v_gene: TRBV29-1; CDR3nt: TGCAGCGTTGAAGGGGGGGAGAAGGGCTACGAGCAGTACTTC; CDR3aa: CSVEGGEKGYEQYF
j_gene: TRBJ2-1; d_gene: -; abundance: -; v_gene: TRBV6-5; CDR3nt: TGTGCCAGCAGTTACTCGAAGGCTAGCGCCAATGAGCAGTTCTTC; CDR3aa: CASSYSKASANEQFF
j_gene: TRBJ1-6; d_gene: TRBD1; abundance: -; v_gene: TRBV7-9; CDR3nt: TGTGCCAGCAGTCTTAATCCGGGACAGGGTAAATCACCCCTCCACTTT; CDR3aa: CASSLNPGQGKSPLHF
j_gene: TRBJ1-2; d_gene: -; abundance: -; v_gene: TRBV5-4; CDR3nt: TGTGCCAGCAGCCCGGAGGAGGGCGCCGTTCGGGGCTACACCTTC; CDR3aa: CASSPEEGAVRGYTF
j_gene: TRBJ2-1; d_gene: -; abundance: -; v_gene: TRBV7-2; CDR3nt: TGTGCCAGCAGCTTTCGGGGATGGAATGAGCAGTTCTTC; CDR3aa: CASSFRGWNEQFF
j_gene: TRBJ1-5; d_gene: -; abundance: -; v_gene: TRBV6-6; CDR3nt: TGTGCCAGCAGTACCGGGGGTCTAAGCAATCAGCTCCAGCATTTT; CDR3aa: CASSTGGLSNQLQHF